This TCR beta chain was found in a study of OX40 agonist ivuxolimab in advanced cancers. Turning to the study itself: Antecedent anti-PD-1, anti-PD-L1 or anti-CTLA-4 therapy was permissible, with roughly 36% having received some.

General study results and limits: Clonal expansion by week 6 occurred in CD4+ and CD8+ blood T cells (at 0.1 to 3.0 mg/kg). Relative to CD4+, CD8+ T cells held more expanded clones on average.

Sampling of blood occurred at baseline, cycle 4 day 1, and cycle 7 day 1. Data came from immunoSEQ multiplex PCR; TCRdb stores just in-frame clones and leaves some out. The table shows around 30,000 clones, with around 90% occurring only once. With respect to this clone: As yet, its antigen is unknown.

The germline V gene has CDR1 SGDLS and CDR2 YYNGEE. V shed 0 bases and J 1 base; nucleotides not matched to a gene: 3. The CDR3 sequence is 16 residues long. The source of this sequence is an adult with an advanced solid tumor such as melanoma, head and neck, liver or kidney cancer. The specimen comprised CD4+ or CD8+ T cells sorted from blood, sampled in a trial of the OX40 agonist ivuxolimab. The rearrangement uses TRBV9 and TRBJ2-3; 9 positions agree with TRBD2. Written as DNA, the CDR3 is TGTGCCAGCAGCGTAGTAGCTAGCGGGGGCACAGATACGCAGTATTTT. This translates into CASSVVASGGTDTQYF.